One and the same sample provided the 9 T cell receptor beta chains below, sequenced in a study of T-cell reconstitution after alpha-beta-depleted transplantation in children. This sample's TCRbeta library carried unique molecular identifier barcodes. TCRdb re-called the PCR reads with MiXCR, one entry per CDR3 protein. The sample contains approximately 390,000 distinct CDR3 sequences, approximately 10% of which appear only once. The sequences come from PBMCs from the stem cell graft donor, collected from the stem cell graft. All receptors come from a human donor who donated a stem cell graft to a child with acute myeloid leukemia.

This chain joins TRBV7-8 and TRBJ2-3; TRBD1 is a possible D gene (5 bases). Trimming left V 1 base short and J 3 bases short, with 11 bases between. This CDR3 region has 15 residues. The V gene's germline CDR1 is SGHVS and CDR2 FQNEAQ. The CDR3 region has the DNA TGTGCCAGCAGCTTAGGGTATCAGGGTACAGATACGCAGTATTTT. This codes for CASSLGYQGTDTQYF.

The V gene is TRBV20-1, the J gene TRBJ1-5, with 7 bases aligning to TRBD1. The CDR3 totals 13 residues. CDR1 is DFQATT, CDR2 SNEGSKA, per germline (reference sequence). V lost 2 bases, J lost 6 bases, and 4 bases stayed unmatched. The CDR3 region is CSARRTGGQPQHF. Written as DNA, the CDR3 is TGCAGTGCTAGAAGGACAGGAGGTCAGCCCCAGCATTTT.

This clonotype has more than one count but fewer than ten. The germline gene is not matched at one end of the junction; a read error may be the cause. The chain uses TRBV6-5 and TRBJ2-7, with 8 positions matching TRBD1. The CDR3 runs to 16 residues. Germline CDR1 MNHEY, CDR2 SVGAGI. The CDR3 spells CAISYSNGPGGSEQYF. The CDR3 DNA reads TGTGCCATCAGTTACTCGAACGGGCCAGGGGGCTCCGAGCAGTACTTC.

The rearrangement uses TRBV3-1 and TRBJ2-3, with 7 bases lining up with TRBD2. The CDR3 spans 15 residues. Trimming cost V 4 bases and J 2 bases; bases outside gene matches: 6. Germline V CDR1 and CDR2: LGHDT, YNNKEL (reference sequence). CDR3 bases: TGTGCCAGCAGCCCCGTGGGACTACCCACAGATACGCAGTATTTT. Translation gives CASSPVGLPTDTQYF.

This chain connects TRBV20-1 to TRBJ2-1; D might be TRBD2 (6 bases). V lost 6 bases and J lost 3, with 15 bases in between. This CDR3 is 14 amino acids long. Per germline, CDR1 DFQATT and CDR2 SNEGSKA (reference sequence). The CDR3 nucleotides read TGCAGTGCCCAAGGGGTAGCGGACTACAATGAGCAGTTCTTC. This codes for CSAQGVADYNEQFF.

The genes are TRBV7-2 and TRBJ2-3, with 10 bases matching TRBD2. This CDR3 is 15 amino acids long. The germline CDR1 and CDR2 sequences are SGHTA and FQGNSA. The J segment lost 10 bases and the V segment lost 2 bases, leaving 9 bases of the junction unmatched. The CDR3 sequence is CASSLTLAGEEAQYF. DNA for the CDR3: TGTGCCAGCAGCTTAACGCTAGCGGGAGAGGAAGCGCAGTATTTT.

This clonotype was found once. The V and J genes are TRBV5-1 and TRBJ2-1; D is perhaps TRBD1 (6 bases). Trimming removed 4 bases from V and 8 bases from J, with 16 bases in between. The CDR3 has 14 residues. Germline CDR1 and CDR2: SGHRS and YFSETQ. CDR3: CASSPGTYRDEQFF. The CDR3 DNA is TGCGCCAGCAGCCCAGGGACCTACAGGGATGAGCAGTTCTTC.

The chain is built from TRBV29-1 and TRBJ2-7, with 10 bases aligning to TRBD2. V shed 4 bases and J 6 bases; nucleotides not matched to a gene: 9. Looked up from germline, CDR1 is SQVTM and CDR2 is ANQGSEA. The CDR3 spans 14 residues. CDR3 region: CSVVLSLAGAEQYF. The CDR3 DNA is TGCAGCGTTGTTCTAAGTCTAGCGGGAGCCGAGCAGTACTTC.

CDR3 residues: CSAVYLSSYNEQFF. The DNA for the CDR3 is TGCAGTGCTGTTTACCTAAGCTCCTACAATGAGCAGTTCTTC. The rearrangement links TRBV20-1 to TRBJ2-1; D is undetermined. Germline V CDR1 and CDR2: DFQATT, SNEGSKA (reference sequence). The CDR3 totals 14 residues. Between the trimmed V and J ends, which lost 5 bases and 0 bases, there was a span of 11 bases.